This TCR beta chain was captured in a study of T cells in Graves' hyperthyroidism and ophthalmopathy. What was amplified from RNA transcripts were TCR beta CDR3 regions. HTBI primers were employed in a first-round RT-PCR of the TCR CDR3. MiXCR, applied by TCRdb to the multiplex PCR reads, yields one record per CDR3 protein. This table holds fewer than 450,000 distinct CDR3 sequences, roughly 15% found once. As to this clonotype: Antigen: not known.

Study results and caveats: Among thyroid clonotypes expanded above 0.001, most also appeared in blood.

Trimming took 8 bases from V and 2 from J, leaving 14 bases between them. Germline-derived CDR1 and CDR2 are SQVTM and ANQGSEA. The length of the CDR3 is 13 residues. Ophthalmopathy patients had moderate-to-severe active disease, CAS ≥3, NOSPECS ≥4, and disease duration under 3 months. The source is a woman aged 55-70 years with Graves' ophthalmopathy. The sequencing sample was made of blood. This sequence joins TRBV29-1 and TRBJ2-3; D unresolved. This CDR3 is CSTLSDFTDTQYF. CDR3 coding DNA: TGCAGCACCCTCTCGGATTTCACAGATACGCAGTATTTT.